The rows below give T cell receptor beta chains drawn from one sample of a study of cytomegalovirus exposure and HLA in healthy donors. The data were produced by immunoSEQ multiplex PCR, yet TCRdb's version contains in-frame clones alone and is incomplete. In the table there are about 64,000 clones, 85% of which are singletons. Specimen: PBMCs. These receptors came from a female donor in good health and CMV-seronegative. CDR3s include the opening cysteine and the closing phenylalanine or tryptophan. A D gene is named only where the DNA matches it firmly. Clone size is given for some rows only: seen once, a few or many times, or a class if the clone is expanded.

v_call: TRBV19; clone_size: few; j_call: TRBJ1-5; d_call: .; cdr3_aa: CASSIDRVSRQPQHF; cdr3_nt: TGTGCCAGTAGTATAGATCGGGTCTCTAGGCAGCCCCAGCATTTT
v_call: TRBV4-1; clone_size: .; j_call: TRBJ2-3; d_call: TRBD1; cdr3_aa: CASSQVSQGTGGGDTQYF; cdr3_nt: TGCGCCAGCAGCCAAGTGTCCCAAGGGACAGGGGGAGGGGATACGCAGTATTTT
v_call: TRBV9; clone_size: .; j_call: TRBJ1-1; d_call: .; cdr3_aa: CASSDDTHTEAFF; cdr3_nt: TGTGCCAGCAGCGACGACACACACACTGAAGCTTTCTTT
v_call: TRBV5-1; clone_size: .; j_call: TRBJ2-3; d_call: TRBD2; cdr3_aa: CASSLGASGSTDTQYF; cdr3_nt: TGCGCCAGCAGCTTGGGGGCTAGCGGGAGCACAGATACGCAGTATTTT
v_call: TRBV2; clone_size: .; j_call: TRBJ2-7; d_call: .; cdr3_aa: CAISVRDRSYEQYF; cdr3_nt: TGTGCCATCTCGGTGCGGGATAGGTCCTACGAGCAGTACTTC
v_call: TRBV28; clone_size: .; j_call: TRBJ2-1; d_call: .; cdr3_aa: CASSLAGGNSYNEQFF; cdr3_nt: TGTGCCAGCAGTTTGGCTGGCGGGAACTCCTACAATGAGCAGTTCTTC
v_call: TRBV7-3; clone_size: once; j_call: TRBJ2-3; d_call: .; cdr3_aa: CASSQKNRDLAFADTQYF; cdr3_nt: TGTGCCAGCAGCCAAAAGAACCGGGACTTAGCGTTTGCAGATACGCAGTATTTT
v_call: TRBV19; clone_size: .; j_call: TRBJ2-3; d_call: .; cdr3_aa: CASRQSGDTQYF; cdr3_nt: TGTGCCAGTAGACAGTCCGGAGATACGCAGTATTTT
v_call: TRBV6-5; clone_size: .; j_call: TRBJ2-7; d_call: .; cdr3_aa: CASRLDSSSYEQYF; cdr3_nt: TGTGCCAGCAGATTGGACAGCAGCTCCTACGAGCAGTACTTC
v_call: TRBV5-5; clone_size: .; j_call: TRBJ2-5; d_call: TRBD1; cdr3_aa: CASSQNGQGTFQETQYF; cdr3_nt: TGTGCCAGCAGCCAAAATGGACAGGGGACCTTCCAAGAGACCCAGTACTTC
v_call: TRBV13; clone_size: .; j_call: TRBJ2-5; d_call: TRBD1; cdr3_aa: CASSNNRGQGSFTQYF; cdr3_nt: TGTGCCAGCAGCAACAACAGGGGGCAGGGGAGTTTTACCCAGTACTTC
v_call: TRBV18; clone_size: .; j_call: TRBJ2-1; d_call: TRBD2; cdr3_aa: CASSPTREGEQFF; cdr3_nt: TGTGCCAGCTCACCAACGCGGGAGGGTGAGCAGTTCTTC
v_call: TRBV28; clone_size: once; j_call: TRBJ2-5; d_call: .; cdr3_aa: CASSPTGPYQETQYF; cdr3_nt: TGTGCCAGCAGCCCGACAGGCCCGTACCAAGAGACCCAGTACTTC